In this sample, the clone carrying this T cell receptor beta chain turned up many times. No antigen is known for it. Trimming shortened V by 7 bases and J by 7 bases, and 16 bases separated the two germline ends. The CDR3 covers 13 residues. The data were obtained in a study of CD8 T cells in ankylosing spondylitis. General observations from the study: Blood from ankylosing spondylitis patients appeared to carry a characteristic roughly 8-variant TCR beta motif.

From the 5' RACE reads, TCRdb called clonotypes with MiXCR, one entry per CDR3 protein. The data hold around 220,000 distinct CDR3 sequences, with 15% to 20% observed a single time. This TCR was recovered from a male donor with ankylosing spondylitis. Sequencing was performed on blood, either unsorted or a sorted T cell fraction (not recorded which). The chain couples TRBV12-3 or TRBV12-4 to TRBJ1-1; D perhaps matches TRBD1 (5 bases). The CDR3 DNA sequence: TGTGCCAGCACCGAGGGGAGACAGCTTGAAGCTTTCTTT. It encodes CASTEGRQLEAFF.